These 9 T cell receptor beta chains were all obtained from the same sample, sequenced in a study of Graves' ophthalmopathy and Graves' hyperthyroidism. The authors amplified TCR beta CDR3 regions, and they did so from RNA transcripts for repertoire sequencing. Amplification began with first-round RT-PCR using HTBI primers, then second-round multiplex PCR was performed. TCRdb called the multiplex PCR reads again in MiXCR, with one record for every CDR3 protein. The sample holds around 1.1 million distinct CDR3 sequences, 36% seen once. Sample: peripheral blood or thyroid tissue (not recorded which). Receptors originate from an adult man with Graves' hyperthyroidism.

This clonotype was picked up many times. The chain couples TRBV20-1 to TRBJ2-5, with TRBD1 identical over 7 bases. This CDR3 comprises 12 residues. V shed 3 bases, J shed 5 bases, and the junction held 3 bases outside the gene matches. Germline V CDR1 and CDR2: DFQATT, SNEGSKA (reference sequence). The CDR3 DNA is TGCAGTGCTAGTTTAGGGGGCGAGACCCAGTACTTC. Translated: CSASLGGETQYF.

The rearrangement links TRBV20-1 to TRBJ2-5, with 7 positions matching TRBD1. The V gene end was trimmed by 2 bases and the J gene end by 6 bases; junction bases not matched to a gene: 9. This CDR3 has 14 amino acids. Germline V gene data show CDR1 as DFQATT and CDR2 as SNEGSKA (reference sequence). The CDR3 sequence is CSARKTGRVQTQYF. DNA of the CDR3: TGCAGTGCTAGAAAGACAGGGCGTGTGCAGACCCAGTACTTC.

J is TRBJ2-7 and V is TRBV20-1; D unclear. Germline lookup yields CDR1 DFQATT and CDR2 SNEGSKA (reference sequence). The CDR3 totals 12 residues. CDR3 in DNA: TGCAGGCCAGGACCCTTGTTCTACGAGCAGTACTTC. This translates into CRPGPLFYEQYF.

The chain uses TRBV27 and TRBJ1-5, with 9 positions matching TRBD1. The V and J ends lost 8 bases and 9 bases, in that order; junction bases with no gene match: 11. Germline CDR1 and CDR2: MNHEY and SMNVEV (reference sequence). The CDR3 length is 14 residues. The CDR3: CASERTGAVGPQHF. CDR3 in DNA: TGTGCCAGCGAACGGACAGGGGCCGTGGGGCCCCAGCATTTT.

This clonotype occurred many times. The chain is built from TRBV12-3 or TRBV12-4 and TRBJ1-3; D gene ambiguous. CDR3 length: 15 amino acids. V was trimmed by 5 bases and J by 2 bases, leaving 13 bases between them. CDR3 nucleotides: TGTGCCAGCAGTAAGGCAACGGGAGCTGGAAACACCATATATTTT. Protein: CASSKATGAGNTIYF.

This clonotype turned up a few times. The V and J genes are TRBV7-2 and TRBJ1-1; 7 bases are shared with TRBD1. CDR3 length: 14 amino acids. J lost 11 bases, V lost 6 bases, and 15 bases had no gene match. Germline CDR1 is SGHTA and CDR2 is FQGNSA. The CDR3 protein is CASSPNVGGGVAFF. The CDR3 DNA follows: TGTGCCAGCAGTCCTAACGTAGGGGGCGGGGTGGCTTTCTTT.

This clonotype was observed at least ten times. The CDR3 nucleotides are TGTGCCAGCAGCTTGGAGGGAAGATGGGCCAATTCACCCCTCCACTTT. Protein sequence: CASSLEGRWANSPLHF. The V call is TRBV5-6, the J call TRBJ1-6; D is uncertain. CDR1 is SGHDT and CDR2 is YYEEEE in the germline V gene. V shed 0 bases and J shed 7 bases, with 14 bases lying between them. The CDR3 covers 16 residues.

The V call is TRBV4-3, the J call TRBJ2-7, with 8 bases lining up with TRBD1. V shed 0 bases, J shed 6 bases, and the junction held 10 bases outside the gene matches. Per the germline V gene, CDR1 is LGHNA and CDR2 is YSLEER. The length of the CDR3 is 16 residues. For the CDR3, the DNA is TGCGCCAGCAGCCAAGACCGGGACAGGAGGCTTAGCGAGCAGTACTTC. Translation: CASSQDRDRRLSEQYF.

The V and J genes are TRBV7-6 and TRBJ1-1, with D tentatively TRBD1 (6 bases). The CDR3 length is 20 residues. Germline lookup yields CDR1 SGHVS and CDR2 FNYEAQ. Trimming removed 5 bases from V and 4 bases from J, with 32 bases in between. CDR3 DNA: TGTGCCAGCAGCCAGCGGGGACACCCGCGGATCCCTATGGGTATCACTGAAGCTTTCTTT. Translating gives CASSQRGHPRIPMGITEAFF.